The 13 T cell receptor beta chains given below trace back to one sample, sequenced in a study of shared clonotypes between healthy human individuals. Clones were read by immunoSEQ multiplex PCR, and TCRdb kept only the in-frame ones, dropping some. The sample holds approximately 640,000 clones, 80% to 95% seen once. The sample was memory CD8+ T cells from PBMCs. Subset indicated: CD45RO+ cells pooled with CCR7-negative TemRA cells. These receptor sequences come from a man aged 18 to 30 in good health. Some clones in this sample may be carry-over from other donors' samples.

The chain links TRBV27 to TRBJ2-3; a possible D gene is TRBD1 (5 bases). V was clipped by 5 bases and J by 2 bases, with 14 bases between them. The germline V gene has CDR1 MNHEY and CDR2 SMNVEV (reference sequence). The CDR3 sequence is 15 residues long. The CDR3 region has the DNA TGTGCCAGCAGTCCGCCCCTAGGGGTCACAGATACGCAGTATTTT. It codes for CASSPPLGVTDTQYF.

As DNA, the CDR3 is TGTGCCAGCAGCCCCCAAGGGGGACTGATCACCAATGAGCAGTTCTTC. Its translation: CASSPQGGLITNEQFF. The rearrangement links TRBV9 to TRBJ2-1; D may be TRBD1 or TRBD2 (6 bases each). Trimming removed 4 bases from V and 6 bases from J, with 20 bases in between. The CDR3 totals 16 residues. Germline values: CDR1 SGDLS, CDR2 YYNGEE.

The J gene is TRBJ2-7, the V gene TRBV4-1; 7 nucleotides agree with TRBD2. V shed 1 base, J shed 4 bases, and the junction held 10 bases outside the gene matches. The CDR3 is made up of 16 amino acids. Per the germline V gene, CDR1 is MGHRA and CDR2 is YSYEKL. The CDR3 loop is CASSQAQGGGTYEQYF. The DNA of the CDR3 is TGCGCCAGCAGCCAAGCTCAAGGCGGGGGAACGTACGAGCAGTACTTC.

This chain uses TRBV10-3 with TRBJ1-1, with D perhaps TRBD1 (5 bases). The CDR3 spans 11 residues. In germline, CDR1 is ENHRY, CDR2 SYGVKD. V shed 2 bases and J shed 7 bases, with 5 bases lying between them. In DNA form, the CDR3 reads TGTGCCATCAGTGAGGGGGGTGAAGCTTTCTTT. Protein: CAISEGGEAFF.

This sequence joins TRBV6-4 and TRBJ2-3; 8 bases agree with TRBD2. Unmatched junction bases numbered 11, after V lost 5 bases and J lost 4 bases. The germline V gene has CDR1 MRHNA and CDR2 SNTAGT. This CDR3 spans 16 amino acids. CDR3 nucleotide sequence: TGTGCCAGCAGTTCCTCCCACGGGCGGGAGGCAGATACGCAGTATTTT. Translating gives CASSSSHGREADTQYF.

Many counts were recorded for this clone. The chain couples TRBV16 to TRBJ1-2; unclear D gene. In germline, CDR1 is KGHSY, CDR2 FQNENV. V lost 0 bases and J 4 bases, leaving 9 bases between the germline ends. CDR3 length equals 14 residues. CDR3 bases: TGTGCCAGCAGCCAATCTTCAGGTCTCTATGGCTACACCTTC. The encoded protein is CASSQSSGLYGYTF.

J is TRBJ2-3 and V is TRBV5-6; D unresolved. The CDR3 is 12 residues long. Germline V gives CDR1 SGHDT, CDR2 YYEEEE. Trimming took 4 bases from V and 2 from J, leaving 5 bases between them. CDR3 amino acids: CASSPDTDTQYF. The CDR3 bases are TGTGCCAGCAGCCCCGACACAGATACGCAGTATTTT.

The CDR3 coding sequence is TGTGCCTGGAGTGTTCTCATTAGCACTGAAGCTTTCTTT. It specifies CAWSVLISTEAFF. V is TRBV30 and J is TRBJ1-1; no reliable D call. The CDR3 consists of 13 residues. V was trimmed by 0 bases and J by 4 bases, leaving 9 bases between them. Germline CDR1 is GTSNPN and CDR2 is SVGIG (reference sequence). The complete variable domain, with remaining parts taken from reference TRBV30 and TRBJ1-1, reads SQTIHQWPATLVQPVGSPLSLECTVEGTSNPNLYWYRQAAGRGLQLLFYSVGIGQISSEVPQNLSASRPQDRQFILSSKKLLLSDSGFYLCAWSVLISTEAFFGQGTRLTVV.

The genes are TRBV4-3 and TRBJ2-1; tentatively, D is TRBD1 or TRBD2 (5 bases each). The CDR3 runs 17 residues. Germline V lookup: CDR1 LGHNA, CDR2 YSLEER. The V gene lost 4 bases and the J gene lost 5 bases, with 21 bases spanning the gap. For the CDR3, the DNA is TGCGCCAGCAGCCTGGGACGTTTTTCGGAGGTCGACAATGAGCAGTTCTTC. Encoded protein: CASSLGRFSEVDNEQFF.

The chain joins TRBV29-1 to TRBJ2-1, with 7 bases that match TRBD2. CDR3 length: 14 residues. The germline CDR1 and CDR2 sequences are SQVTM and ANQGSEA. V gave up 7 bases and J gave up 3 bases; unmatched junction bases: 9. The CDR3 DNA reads TGCAGCGGGGAGGGGACTCCACACTACAATGAGCAGTTCTTC. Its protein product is CSGEGTPHYNEQFF.

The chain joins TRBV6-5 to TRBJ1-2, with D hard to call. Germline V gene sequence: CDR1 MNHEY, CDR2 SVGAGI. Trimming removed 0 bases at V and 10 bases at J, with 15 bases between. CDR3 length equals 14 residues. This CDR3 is CASSYSDALRDYTF. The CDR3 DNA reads TGTGCCAGCAGTTACTCCGACGCCCTTCGGGACTACACCTTC.

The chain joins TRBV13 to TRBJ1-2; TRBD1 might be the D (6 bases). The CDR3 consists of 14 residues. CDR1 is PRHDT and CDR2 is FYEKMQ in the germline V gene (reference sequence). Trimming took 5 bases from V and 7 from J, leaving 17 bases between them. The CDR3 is CASSPIDRSVGYTF. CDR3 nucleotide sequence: TGTGCCAGCAGCCCGATAGACAGGTCGGTTGGCTACACCTTC.

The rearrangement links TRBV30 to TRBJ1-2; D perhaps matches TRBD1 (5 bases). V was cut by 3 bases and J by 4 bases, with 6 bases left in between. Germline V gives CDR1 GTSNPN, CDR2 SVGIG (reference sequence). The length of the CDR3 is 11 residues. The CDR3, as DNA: TGTGCCTGGAGACAGGCCTATGGCTACACCTTC. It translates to CAWRQAYGYTF.